The 23 T cell receptor beta chains presented below share a single source sample, sequenced in a study of blood T cell repertoires in COVID-19. The repertoire was sequenced with immunoSEQ multiplex PCR; TCRdb's copy has only in-frame clones and lacks some. The table records a few hundred thousand clones, about 90% of them present only once. Input material: peripheral blood. The receptors here all came from a woman aged 25 to 45 with COVID-19, enrolled during active disease.

V is TRBV10-2 and J is TRBJ2-7; D not certain. The CDR3 length is 12 residues. V was trimmed by 7 bases and J by 4 bases, leaving 11 bases between them. From germline, CDR1 is WSHSY and CDR2 SAAADI. The CDR3 DNA reads TGCGCCAGCATGAAACAAAAATACGAGCAGTACTTC. It translates to CASMKQKYEQYF.

CDR3 sequence reads: CASSPISNTEAFF. The DNA of the CDR3 is TGTGCCAGCAGTCCTATCTCGAACACTGAAGCTTTCTTT. The chain carries TRBV6-5 and TRBJ1-1, with D unresolved. The V end was cut by 5 bases, the J end by 1 base, with 8 bases between. The CDR3 is 13 residues long. CDR1 is MNHEY and CDR2 is SVGAGI in the germline V gene.

The chain recombines TRBV21-1 with TRBJ2-1; TRBD2 is taken as the D call from the table, unchecked against the DNA. TRBV21-1 corresponds to a pseudogene. The CDR3 runs 15 residues. This chain's CDR3 is CASRPTSGSVNEQFF. CDR3 nucleotide sequence: TGTGCCAGCCGTCCGACTAGCGGGAGTGTAAATGAGCAGTTCTTC.

This chain links TRBV28 with TRBJ2-1, with 10 positions matching TRBD2. V was clipped by 5 bases and J by 12 bases; unmatched bases: 22. There are 18 residues in the CDR3. From germline, CDR1 is MDHEN and CDR2 SYDVKM. CDR3 nucleotide sequence: TGTGCCAGCAGTGCCCTTAGGGCTACTAGCGGGACTCCTTCACGGCAGTTCTTC. This sequence encodes CASSALRATSGTPSRQFF.

V gene TRBV18 combines with J gene TRBJ1-2; possible D gene TRBD1, 6 bases. The V gene lost 3 bases and the J gene lost 6 bases, with 11 bases spanning the gap. Looked up from germline, CDR1 is KGHSH and CDR2 is LQKENI. CDR3 length: 13 amino acids. CDR3 loop: CASSPNSGDGYTF. The CDR3 coding sequence is TGTGCCAGCTCACCCAACTCAGGGGATGGCTACACCTTC.

The chain uses TRBV7-8 and TRBJ2-7; 9 bases fit TRBD2. Germline V CDR1 and CDR2: SGHVS, FQNEAQ. The J segment lost 0 bases and the V segment lost 0 bases, leaving 6 bases of the junction unmatched. CDR3 length equals 17 residues. The CDR3 loop is CASSLARAGGLSYEQYF. CDR3 in DNA: TGTGCCAGCAGCTTAGCGCGGGCGGGAGGGCTCTCCTACGAGCAGTACTTC.

The gene calls are TRBV19 and TRBJ2-3; 9 bases are shared with TRBD1. The germline V gene has CDR1 LNHDA and CDR2 SQIVND (reference sequence). The CDR3 is made up of 14 amino acids. The V gene end was trimmed by 7 bases and the J gene end by 4 bases; junction bases not matched to a gene: 6. The CDR3 bases are TGTGCCAGTACCCAAGGACAGGGGCCAGATACGCAGTATTTT. This translates into CASTQGQGPDTQYF.

The CDR3 sequence: CASSLAGGPNGELFF. The DNA of the CDR3 is TGTGCCAGCAGCTTAGCGGGAGGGCCCAACGGGGAGCTGTTTTTT. The chain recombines TRBV7-3 with TRBJ2-2, with 9 bases lining up with TRBD2. The length of the CDR3 is 15 residues. V lost 2 bases, J lost 7 bases, and 5 bases stayed unmatched. The V gene's germline CDR1 is SGHTA and CDR2 FQGTGA.

This clone was picked up a small number of times. Additional DNA sequences in this sample encode the identical CDR3. The CDR3 nucleotides read TGTGCCAGCAGTTCGGGACTTTACAATGAGCAGTTCTTC. As protein: CASSSGLYNEQFF. The V call is TRBV12-3 or TRBV12-4, the J call TRBJ2-1; D is possibly TRBD2 (6 bases). This CDR3 has 13 residues. V lost 4 bases and J lost 4, with 8 bases in between.

This sequence joins TRBV28 and TRBJ2-3, with D perhaps matching TRBD2 (5 bases). V was shortened by 5 bases and J by 0 bases, with 15 bases between the two germline ends. CDR1 and CDR2 from the germline V gene are MDHEN and SYDVKM. This CDR3 has 16 amino acids. The DNA of the CDR3 is TGTGCCAGCAGTAGCGGAGAGATTCCTAGCACAGATACGCAGTATTTT. Translation: CASSSGEIPSTDTQYF.

This clone was observed a few times. This same CDR3 is encoded by further DNA sequences in the sample. V is TRBV4-1 and J is TRBJ1-5; D is unresolved. Germline CDR1 reads MGHRA; CDR2 reads YSYEKL. Trimming left V 4 bases short and J 2 bases short, with 9 bases between. The CDR3 covers 14 residues. The CDR3 reads CASSPLPGNQPQHF. The DNA for the CDR3 is TGCGCCAGCAGCCCCCTCCCGGGCAATCAGCCCCAGCATTTT.

The chain carries TRBV7-3 and TRBJ1-6; D is possibly TRBD1 (6 bases). The CDR3 is 17 amino acids. Germline assignment: CDR1 SGHTA and CDR2 FQGTGA. Trimming shortened V by 5 bases and J by 0 bases, and 14 bases separated the two germline ends. The CDR3 DNA reads as TGTGCCAGCAGCGCCTGGACAGAGAGCTCCTATAATTCACCCCTCCACTTT. This encodes CASSAWTESSYNSPLHF.

The V and J genes are TRBV5-1 and TRBJ2-5, with 11 positions matching TRBD1. CDR3 length: 17 amino acids. Germline V CDR1 and CDR2: SGHRS, YFSETQ. V lost 0 bases and J lost 4; bases outside the gene matches: 8. The CDR3 is CASSLADRGRGLETQYF. The CDR3 DNA sequence: TGCGCCAGCAGCTTGGCGGACAGGGGGCGAGGGTTAGAGACCCAGTACTTC.

The chain has TRBV2 and TRBJ1-6; D not resolved. CDR1 and CDR2 from the germline V gene are SNHLY and FYNNEI. The V and J ends lost 8 bases and 9 bases respectively, with 17 bases between them. The CDR3 is 14 residues long. CDR3 amino acids: CASFPHVLGSPLHF. The CDR3 DNA follows: TGTGCCAGCTTCCCACATGTTCTAGGTTCACCCCTCCACTTT.

This chain uses TRBV6-2 or TRBV6-3 with TRBJ2-1, with 9 bases that match TRBD1. Germline CDR1 is MNHEY and CDR2 is SVGEGT. CDR3 length: 15 amino acids. J was trimmed by 8 bases and V by 2 bases; bases with no gene match: 7. The CDR3 is CASSYRGQGVHEQFF. CDR3 DNA: TGTGCCAGCAGTTACAGGGGACAGGGAGTGCATGAGCAGTTCTTC.

The chain combines TRBV5-6 with TRBJ2-7; weak D call: TRBD2 (5 bases). Trimming cost V 7 bases and J 5 bases, with 16 bases left between them. CDR3 length: 13 amino acids. Germline assignment: CDR1 SGHDT and CDR2 YYEEEE. CDR3 loop: CASHGVPPNEQYF. For the CDR3, the DNA is TGTGCCAGCCACGGGGTCCCCCCAAACGAGCAGTACTTC.

This clone has more than one count but fewer than ten. The chain combines TRBV5-6 with TRBJ2-1, with TRBD1 matching over 11 bases. V trimming: 1 base; J trimming: 8 bases; junction bases outside the gene matches: 8. CDR3 size: 16 residues. Germline V gives CDR1 SGHDT, CDR2 YYEEEE. CDR3 nucleotide sequence: TGTGCCAGCAGCTTGACGGGACAGGGGGAAGAGCATGAGCAGTTCTTC. This gives the protein CASSLTGQGEEHEQFF. The full variable domain, in which reference TRBV5-6 and TRBJ2-1 provide the parts outside the CDR3, is DAGVTQSPTHLIKTRGQQVTLRCSPKSGHDTVSWYQQALGQGPQFIFQYYEEEERQRGNFPDRFSGHQFPNYSSELNVNALLLGDSALYLCASSLTGQGEEHEQFFGPGTRLTVL.

The chain carries TRBV4-1 and TRBJ1-1; D is perhaps TRBD1 (5 bases). Germline V gives CDR1 MGHRA, CDR2 YSYEKL. V was trimmed by 1 base and J by 1 base, leaving 7 bases between them. This CDR3 has 14 residues. The CDR3 sequence is CASSQVGENTEAFF. In nucleotides, the CDR3 is TGCGCCAGCAGCCAAGTAGGGGAGAACACTGAAGCTTTCTTT.

The chain uses TRBV5-4 and TRBJ2-6, with no clear D. V was trimmed by 2 bases and J by 0 bases, leaving 12 bases between them. In germline, CDR1 is SGHNT, CDR2 YYREEE (reference sequence). CDR3 length: 17 amino acids. CDR3 region: CASSFTQESSGANVLTF. The CDR3, as DNA: TGTGCCAGCAGCTTTACTCAGGAAAGCTCTGGGGCCAACGTCCTGACTTTC.

This chain uses TRBV18 with TRBJ2-3, with D possibly being TRBD1 (5 bases). Germline CDR1 reads KGHSH; CDR2 reads LQKENI. The CDR3 covers 14 residues. Trimming cost V 0 bases and J 6 bases, with 10 bases left between them. CDR3 bases: TGTGCCAGCTCACCACCGCAGGGATGGGATACGCAGTATTTT. The encoded protein is CASSPPQGWDTQYF.

This clone was counted only a few times. The rearrangement uses TRBV14 and TRBJ2-7; 10 bases are shared with TRBD1. V was clipped by 4 bases and J by 3 bases; unmatched bases: 3. Germline-derived CDR1 and CDR2 are SGHDN and FVKESK. The CDR3 is 14 amino acids. CDR3: CASSPGTGVYEQYF. The CDR3 coding sequence is TGTGCCAGCAGCCCCGGGACAGGGGTCTACGAGCAGTACTTC.

V usage is TRBV7-8 and J usage is TRBJ1-4; D might be TRBD1 (5 bases). V gave up 4 bases and J gave up 4 bases, with 13 bases separating them. The CDR3 loop spans 15 amino acids. Germline V gene lookup returns CDR1 SGHVS and CDR2 FQNEAQ. The CDR3, as DNA: TGTGCCAGCAGCTCCGGACGGACATATAATGAAAAACTGTTTTTT. Translated: CASSSGRTYNEKLFF.

The chain recombines TRBV5-6 with TRBJ2-5, with D perhaps matching TRBD2 (6 bases). This CDR3 region has 15 residues. The germline gives CDR1 SGHDT, CDR2 YYEEEE. Trimming shortened V by 0 bases and J by 7 bases, and 16 bases separated the two germline ends. CDR3 loop: CASSLAGHLGGTQYF. The CDR3, as DNA: TGTGCCAGCAGCTTGGCCGGACATTTGGGGGGGACCCAGTACTTC.